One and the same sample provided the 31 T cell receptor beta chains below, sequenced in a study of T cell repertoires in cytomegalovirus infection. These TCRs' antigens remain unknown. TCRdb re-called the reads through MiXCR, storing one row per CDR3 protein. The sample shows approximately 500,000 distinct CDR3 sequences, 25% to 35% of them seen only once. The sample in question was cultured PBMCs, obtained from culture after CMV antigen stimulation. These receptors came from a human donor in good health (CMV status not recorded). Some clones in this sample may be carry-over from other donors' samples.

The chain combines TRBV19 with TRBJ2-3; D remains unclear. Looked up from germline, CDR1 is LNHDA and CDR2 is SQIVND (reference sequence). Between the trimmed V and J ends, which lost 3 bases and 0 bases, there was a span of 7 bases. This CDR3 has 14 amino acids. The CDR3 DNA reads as TGTGCCAGTAGTATGGCACAGAGCACAGATACGCAGTATTTT. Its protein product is CASSMAQSTDTQYF.

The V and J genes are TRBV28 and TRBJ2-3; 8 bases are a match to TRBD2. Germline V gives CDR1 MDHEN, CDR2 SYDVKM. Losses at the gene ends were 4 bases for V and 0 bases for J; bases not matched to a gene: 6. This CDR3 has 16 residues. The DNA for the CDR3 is TGTGCCAGCAGTTCCGCGGGACTAGGAAGCACAGATACGCAGTATTTT. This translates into CASSSAGLGSTDTQYF.

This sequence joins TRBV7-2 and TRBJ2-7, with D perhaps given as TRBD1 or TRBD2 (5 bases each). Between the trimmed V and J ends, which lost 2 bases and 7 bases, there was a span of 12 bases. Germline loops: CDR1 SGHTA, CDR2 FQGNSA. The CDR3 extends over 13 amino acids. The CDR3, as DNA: TGTGCCAGCAGCTTAAAGGTGGGGGTGGAGCAGTACTTC. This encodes CASSLKVGVEQYF.

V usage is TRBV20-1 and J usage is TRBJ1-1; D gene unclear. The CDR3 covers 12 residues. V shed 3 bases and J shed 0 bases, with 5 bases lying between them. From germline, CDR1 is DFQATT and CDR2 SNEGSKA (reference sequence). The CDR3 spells CSASGLNTEAFF. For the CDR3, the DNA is TGCAGTGCTAGCGGGTTGAACACTGAAGCTTTCTTT.

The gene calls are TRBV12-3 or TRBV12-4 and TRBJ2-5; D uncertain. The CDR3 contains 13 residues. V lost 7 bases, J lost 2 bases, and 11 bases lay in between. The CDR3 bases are TGTGCCAGCACCTTATCTGATCAAGAGACCCAGTACTTC. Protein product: CASTLSDQETQYF.

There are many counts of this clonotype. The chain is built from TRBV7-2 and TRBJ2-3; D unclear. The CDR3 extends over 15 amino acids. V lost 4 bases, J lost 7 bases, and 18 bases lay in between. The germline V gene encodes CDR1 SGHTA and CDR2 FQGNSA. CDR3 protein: CASSSAAALLNTQYF. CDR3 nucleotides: TGTGCCAGCAGCTCCGCGGCGGCCCTGTTGAATACGCAGTATTTT.

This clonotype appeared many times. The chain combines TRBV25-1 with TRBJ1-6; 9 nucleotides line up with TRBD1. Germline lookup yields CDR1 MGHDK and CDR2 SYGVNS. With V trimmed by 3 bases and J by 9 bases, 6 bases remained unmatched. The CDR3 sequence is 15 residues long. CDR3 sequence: CASSDPTGGGSPLHF. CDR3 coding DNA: TGTGCCAGCAGTGACCCGACAGGGGGAGGTTCACCCCTCCACTTT.

The CDR3 region is CASSWTESSYEQYF. The CDR3 nucleotides are TGCGCCAGCAGCTGGACTGAAAGCTCCTACGAGCAGTACTTC. This chain uses TRBV4-1 with TRBJ2-7; D may be TRBD2 (5 bases). Germline lookup yields CDR1 MGHRA and CDR2 YSYEKL. This CDR3 is built from 14 residues. Trimming pared 5 bases from V and 0 bases from J, leaving 11 bases between.

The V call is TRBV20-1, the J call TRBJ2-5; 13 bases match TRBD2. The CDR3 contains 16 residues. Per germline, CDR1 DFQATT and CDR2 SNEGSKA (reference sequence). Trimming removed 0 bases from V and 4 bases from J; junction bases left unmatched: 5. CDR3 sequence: CSARDPGLAGTETQYF. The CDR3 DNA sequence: TGCAGTGCTAGAGATCCGGGACTAGCGGGAACAGAGACCCAGTACTTC.

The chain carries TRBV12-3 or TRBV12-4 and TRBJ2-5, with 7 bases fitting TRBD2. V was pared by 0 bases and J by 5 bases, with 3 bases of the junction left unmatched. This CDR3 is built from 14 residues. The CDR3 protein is CASSLADGRETQYF. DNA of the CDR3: TGTGCCAGCAGTTTAGCGGACGGGAGGGAGACCCAGTACTTC.

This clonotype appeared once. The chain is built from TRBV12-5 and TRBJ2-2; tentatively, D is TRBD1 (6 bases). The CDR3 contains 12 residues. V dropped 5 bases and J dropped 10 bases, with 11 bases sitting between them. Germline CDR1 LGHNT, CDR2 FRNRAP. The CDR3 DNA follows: TGTGCTAGTGGTCCAGACAGGTTGGAGCTGTTTTTT. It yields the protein CASGPDRLELFF.

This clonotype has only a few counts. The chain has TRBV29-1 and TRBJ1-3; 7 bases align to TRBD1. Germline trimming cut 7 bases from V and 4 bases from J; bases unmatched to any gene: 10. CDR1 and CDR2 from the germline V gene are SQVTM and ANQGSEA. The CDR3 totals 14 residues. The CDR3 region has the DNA TGCAGCGGACGACAGGGTCGCTCGGGAAACACCATATATTTT. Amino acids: CSGRQGRSGNTIYF.

In DNA form, the CDR3 reads TGTGCCAGCTCAGACAGGGTAGCCAAAAACATTCAGTACTTC. Protein product: CASSDRVAKNIQYF. V usage is TRBV18 and J usage is TRBJ2-4; 7 bases agree with TRBD1. There are 14 residues in the CDR3. The V segment lost 5 bases and the J segment 0 bases; nucleotides outside the gene matches: 1. Germline V gene lookup returns CDR1 KGHSH and CDR2 LQKENI.

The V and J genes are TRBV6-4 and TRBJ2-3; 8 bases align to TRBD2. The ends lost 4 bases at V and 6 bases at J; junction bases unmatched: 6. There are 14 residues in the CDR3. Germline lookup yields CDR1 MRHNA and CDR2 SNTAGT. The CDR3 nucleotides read TGTGCCAGCAGTGTCCAGCGGGAGTCTGATACGCAGTATTTT. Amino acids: CASSVQRESDTQYF.

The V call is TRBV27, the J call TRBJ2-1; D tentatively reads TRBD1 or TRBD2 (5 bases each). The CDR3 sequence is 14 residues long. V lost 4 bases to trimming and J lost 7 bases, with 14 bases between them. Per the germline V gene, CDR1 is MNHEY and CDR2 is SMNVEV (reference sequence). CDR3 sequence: CASSYWGSRNEQFF. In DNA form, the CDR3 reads TGTGCCAGCAGTTATTGGGGGTCAAGGAATGAGCAGTTCTTC.

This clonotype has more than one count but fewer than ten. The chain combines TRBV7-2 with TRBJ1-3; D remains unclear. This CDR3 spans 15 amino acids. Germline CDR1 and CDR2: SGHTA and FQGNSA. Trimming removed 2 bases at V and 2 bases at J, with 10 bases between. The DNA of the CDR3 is TGTGCCAGCAGCTTAAGGGTTTCCACTGGAAACACCATATATTTT. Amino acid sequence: CASSLRVSTGNTIYF.

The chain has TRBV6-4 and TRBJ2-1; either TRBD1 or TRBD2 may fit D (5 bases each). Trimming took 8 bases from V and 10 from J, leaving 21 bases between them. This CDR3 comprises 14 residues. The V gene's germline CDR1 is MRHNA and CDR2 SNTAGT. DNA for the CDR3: TGTGCCAGCTCCCGGGGCGTCGATGGCGGGGAGCAGTTCTTC. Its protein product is CASSRGVDGGEQFF.

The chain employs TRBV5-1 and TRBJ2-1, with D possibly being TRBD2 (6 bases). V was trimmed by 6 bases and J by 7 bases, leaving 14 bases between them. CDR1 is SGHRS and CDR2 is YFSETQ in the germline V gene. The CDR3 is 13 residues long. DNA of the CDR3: TGCGCCAGCAACCGGGGGTGGGGAAATGAGCAGTTCTTC. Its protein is CASNRGWGNEQFF.

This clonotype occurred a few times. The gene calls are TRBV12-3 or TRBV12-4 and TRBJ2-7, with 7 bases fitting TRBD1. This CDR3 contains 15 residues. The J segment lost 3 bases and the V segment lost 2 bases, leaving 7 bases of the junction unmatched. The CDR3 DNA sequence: TGTGCCAGCAGTTTATCCCAGGGGGTAATCTACGAGCAGTACTTC. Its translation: CASSLSQGVIYEQYF.

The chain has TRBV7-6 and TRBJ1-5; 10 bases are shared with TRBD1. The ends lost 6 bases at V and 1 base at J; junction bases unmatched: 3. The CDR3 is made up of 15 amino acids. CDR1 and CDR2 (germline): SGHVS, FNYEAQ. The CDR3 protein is CASRSGQGSNQPQHF. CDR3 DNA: TGTGCCAGCAGGTCGGGACAGGGGAGCAATCAGCCCCAGCATTTT.

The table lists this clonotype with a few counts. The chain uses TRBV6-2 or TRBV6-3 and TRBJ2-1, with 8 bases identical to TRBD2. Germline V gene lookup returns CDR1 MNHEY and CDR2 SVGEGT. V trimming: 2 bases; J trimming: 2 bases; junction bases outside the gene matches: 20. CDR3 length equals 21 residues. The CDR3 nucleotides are TGTGCCAGCAGTTACCCCTCGTTCGGCGGGTTCAGCGGGAGCCCCTACAATGAGCAGTTCTTC. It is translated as CASSYPSFGGFSGSPYNEQFF.

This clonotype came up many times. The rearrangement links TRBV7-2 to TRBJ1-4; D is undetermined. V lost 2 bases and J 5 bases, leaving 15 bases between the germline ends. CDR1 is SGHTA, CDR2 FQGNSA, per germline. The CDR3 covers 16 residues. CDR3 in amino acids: CASSLFSPGGNEKLFF. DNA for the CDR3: TGTGCCAGCAGCTTATTTTCTCCGGGCGGGAATGAAAAACTGTTTTTT. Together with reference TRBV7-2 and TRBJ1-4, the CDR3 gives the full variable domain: GAGVSQSPSNKVTEKGKDVELRCDPISGHTALYWYRQSLGQGLEFLIYFQGNSAPDKSGLPSDRFSAERTGGSVSTLTIQRTQQEDSAVYLCASSLFSPGGNEKLFFGSGTQLSVL.

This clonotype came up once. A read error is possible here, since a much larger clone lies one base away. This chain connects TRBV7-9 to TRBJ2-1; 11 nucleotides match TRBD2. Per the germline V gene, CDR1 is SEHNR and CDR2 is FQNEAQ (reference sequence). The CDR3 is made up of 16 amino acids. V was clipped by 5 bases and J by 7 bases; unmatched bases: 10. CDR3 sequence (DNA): TGTGCCAGCAGCAACCTTCCGGGACTAGCGGAGAATGAGCAGTTCTTC. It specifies CASSNLPGLAENEQFF.

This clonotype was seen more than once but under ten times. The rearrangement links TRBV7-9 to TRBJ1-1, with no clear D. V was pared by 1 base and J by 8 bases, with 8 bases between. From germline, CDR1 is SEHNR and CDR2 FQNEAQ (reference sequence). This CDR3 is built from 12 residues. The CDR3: CASSLDRVEAFF. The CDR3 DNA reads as TGTGCCAGCAGCTTAGATAGGGTGGAAGCTTTCTTT.

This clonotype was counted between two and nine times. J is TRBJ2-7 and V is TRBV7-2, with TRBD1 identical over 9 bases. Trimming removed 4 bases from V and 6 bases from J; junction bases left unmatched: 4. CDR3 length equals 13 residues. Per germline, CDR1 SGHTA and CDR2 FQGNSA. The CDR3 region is CASSWDRASEQYF. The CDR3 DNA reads TGTGCCAGCAGCTGGGACAGGGCCAGCGAGCAGTACTTC.

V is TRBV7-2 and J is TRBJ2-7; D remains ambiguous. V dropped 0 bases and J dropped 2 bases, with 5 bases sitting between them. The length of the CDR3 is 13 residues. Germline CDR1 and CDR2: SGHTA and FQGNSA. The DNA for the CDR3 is TGTGCCAGCAGCTTAGCGGGCACCTACGAGCAGTACGTC. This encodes CASSLAGTYEQYV.

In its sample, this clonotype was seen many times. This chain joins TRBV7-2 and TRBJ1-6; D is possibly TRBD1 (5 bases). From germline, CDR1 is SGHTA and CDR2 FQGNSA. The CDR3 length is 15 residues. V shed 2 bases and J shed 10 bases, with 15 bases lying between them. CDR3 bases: TGTGCCAGCAGCTTATCCCAGGGTATAGGATCACCCCTCCACTTT. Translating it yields CASSLSQGIGSPLHF.

The CDR3 DNA sequence: TGTGCCAGTAGTGTACCGGGACAGGGCACTGAAGCTTTCTTT. Translating gives CASSVPGQGTEAFF. The V gene is TRBV19, the J gene TRBJ1-1; 9 bases match TRBD1. Losses at the gene ends were 5 bases for V and 4 bases for J; bases not matched to a gene: 5. CDR3 length: 14 amino acids. Germline V lookup: CDR1 LNHDA, CDR2 SQIVND (reference sequence).

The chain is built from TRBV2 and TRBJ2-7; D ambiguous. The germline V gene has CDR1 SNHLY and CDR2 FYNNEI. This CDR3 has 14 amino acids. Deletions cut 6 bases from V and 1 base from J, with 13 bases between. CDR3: CASSPASASYEQYF. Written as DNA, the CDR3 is TGTGCCAGCAGCCCCGCCTCTGCTTCCTACGAGCAGTACTTC.

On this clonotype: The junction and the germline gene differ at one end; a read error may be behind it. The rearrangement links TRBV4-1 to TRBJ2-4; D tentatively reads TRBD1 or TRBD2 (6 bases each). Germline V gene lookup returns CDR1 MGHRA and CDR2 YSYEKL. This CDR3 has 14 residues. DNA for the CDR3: TGTGCCAGCAGCCAGGGGAGGACCAAAAACATTCAGTACTTC. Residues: CASSQGRTKNIQYF.

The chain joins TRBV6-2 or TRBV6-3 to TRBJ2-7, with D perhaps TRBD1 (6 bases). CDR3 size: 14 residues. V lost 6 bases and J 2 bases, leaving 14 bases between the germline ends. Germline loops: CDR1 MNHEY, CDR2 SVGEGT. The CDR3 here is CASRRGQLPYEQYV. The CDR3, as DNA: TGTGCCAGCAGGAGAGGACAGCTACCCTACGAGCAGTACGTC.